Presented here are 6 T cell receptor beta chains from one specimen sequenced in a study of immune cell composition in non-small cell lung cancer. The table came from immunoSEQ multiplex PCR; TCRdb's copy has only in-frame clones and leaves some out. The sample has about 2,200 clones, about 87% seen once. The sample comprised lung tumor tissue. These receptors originate from a human donor with non-small cell lung cancer.

This CDR3 is CASSPTSGGPGIQYF. As DNA, the CDR3 is TGTGCCAGCAGTCCAACTAGCGGGGGCCCGGGGATTCAGTACTTC. V is TRBV6-4 and J is TRBJ2-4; 11 bases map to TRBD2. Germline values: CDR1 MRHNA, CDR2 SNTAGT. The CDR3 extends over 15 amino acids. After removal of 5 bases from V and 10 bases from J, the junction contained 10 bases not matched to a gene.

This sequence joins TRBV25-1 and TRBJ2-7; the match to TRBD1 covers 8 bases. V gave up 6 bases and J gave up 4 bases; unmatched junction bases: 5. Germline V gene sequence: CDR1 MGHDK, CDR2 SYGVNS. The CDR3 has 13 amino acids. In nucleotides, the CDR3 is TGTGCCAGCAGGGGGGACAGGACTTACGAGCAGTACTTC. This gives the protein CASRGDRTYEQYF.

The chain carries TRBV5-1 and TRBJ2-3; TRBD2 matches 15 bases. The trim removed 4 bases at V and 6 bases at J, leaving 6 bases unmatched. CDR1 and CDR2 from the germline V gene are SGHRS and YFSETQ. This CDR3 has 16 amino acids. DNA for the CDR3: TGCGCCAGCAGCCCAGGACTAGCGGGGGGGCTGGATACGCAGTATTTT. Translated: CASSPGLAGGLDTQYF.

Worth noting for this clone: One end of the junction is discordant with germline, which a read error may explain. The chain links TRBV30 to TRBJ1-2; TRBD1 aligns across 7 bases. This CDR3 is built from 11 residues. Germline values: CDR1 GTSNPN, CDR2 SVGIG (reference sequence). The CDR3: CAWEPPGQHFF. The CDR3 DNA sequence: TGTGCCTGGGAACCCCCGGGACAGCATTTCTTC.

This clone was picked up one time. The chain employs TRBV5-4 and TRBJ2-5; TRBD2 matches at 14 bases. Looked up from germline, CDR1 is SGHNT and CDR2 is YYREEE (reference sequence). The CDR3 runs 15 residues. Losses at the gene ends were 7 bases for V and 5 bases for J; bases not matched to a gene: 7. The CDR3 spells CASGWTSGGQETQYF. In nucleotides, the CDR3 is TGTGCCAGCGGGTGGACTAGCGGGGGGCAGGAGACCCAGTACTTC.

Here the CDR3 DNA reads TGTGCCAGCAGCCCCAAGACACGTTATGGCTACACCTTC. Protein: CASSPKTRYGYTF. This chain connects TRBV13 to TRBJ1-2; D not certain. From germline, CDR1 is PRHDT and CDR2 FYEKMQ (reference sequence). The CDR3 spans 13 residues. V was pared by 5 bases and J by 5 bases, with 12 bases between.